This TCR beta chain was identified in a study of blood T cell dynamics during melanoma immunotherapy. This sample's time point: week 3, after first cycle of checkpoint inhibitor. Produced via immunoSEQ multiplex PCR; TCRdb's table is partial and in-frame only. The sample has 8,000 or so clones, approximately 89% seen once. Germline-derived CDR1 and CDR2 are SGHTA and FQGTGA. The CDR3 runs to 14 residues. The junction had 2 bases not matched to a gene; V was cut back by 3 bases and J by 6 bases. The chain carries TRBV7-3 and TRBJ1-6, with 7 nucleotides matching TRBD1. The sequence came from a human donor with melanoma. The source was blood, collected from a patient treated with checkpoint blockade. The CDR3: CASSLGQRNSPLHF. The CDR3 coding sequence is TGTGCCAGCAGCTTGGGACAGCGTAATTCACCCCTCCACTTT. The whole variable domain, filled in from reference TRBV7-3 and TRBJ1-6, reads GAGVSQTPSNKVTEKGKYVELRCDPISGHTALYWYRQSLGQGPEFLIYFQGTGAADDSGLPNDRFFAVRPEGSVSTLKIQRTERGDSAVYLCASSLGQRNSPLHFGNGTRLTVT.